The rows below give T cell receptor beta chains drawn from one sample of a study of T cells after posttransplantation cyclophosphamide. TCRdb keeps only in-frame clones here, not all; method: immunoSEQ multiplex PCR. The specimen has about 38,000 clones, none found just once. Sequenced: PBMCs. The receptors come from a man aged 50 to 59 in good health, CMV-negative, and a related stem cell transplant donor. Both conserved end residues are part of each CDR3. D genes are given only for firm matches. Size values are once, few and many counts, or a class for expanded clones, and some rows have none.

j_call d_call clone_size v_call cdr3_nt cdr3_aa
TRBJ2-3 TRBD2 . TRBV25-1 TGTGCCAGCAGGGTCTCGGGAGGGCAGGCAGATACGCAGTATTTT CASRVSGGQADTQYF
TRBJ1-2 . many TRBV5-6 TGTGCCAGCACCTGGACAGAGAACTATGGCTACACCTTC CASTWTENYGYTF
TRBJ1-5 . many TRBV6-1 TGTGCCAGCAGTGACGGCCTAGGGAGAGGCCAAAATCAGCCCCAGCATTTT CASSDGLGRGQNQPQHF
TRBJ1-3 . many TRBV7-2 TGTGCCAGCAGCTTACAGGTTTCTGGAAACACCATATATTTT CASSLQVSGNTIYF
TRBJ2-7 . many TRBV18 TGTGCCAGCTCACCACAGCAGAGAGGACTCTACGAGCAGTACTTC CASSPQQRGLYEQYF
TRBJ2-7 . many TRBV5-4 TGTGCCAGCAGCTCGACAGGTTCCTACGAGCAGTACTTC CASSSTGSYEQYF
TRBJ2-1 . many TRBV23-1 TGCGCCAGCAGTCGATCCCGGGTCCCGCGGTTCTTC CASSRSRVPRFF
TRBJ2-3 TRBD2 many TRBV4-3 TGCGCCAGCAGCGTTCGACTAGCGGGGGGGACAGATACGCAGTATTTT CASSVRLAGGTDTQYF
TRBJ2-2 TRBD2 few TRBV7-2 TGTGCCAGCAGCTTAGAGGCTAGCGGTCACACCGGGGAGCTGTTTTTT CASSLEASGHTGELFF
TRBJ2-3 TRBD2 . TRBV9 TGTGCCAGCAGCACTAGCGGGGCCCTCAACACAGATACGCAGTATTTT CASSTSGALNTDTQYF
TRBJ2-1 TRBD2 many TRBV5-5 TGTGCCAGCAGCTTGGCCGGGACTAGCGGGGCTTCCTACAATGAGCAGTTCTTC CASSLAGTSGASYNEQFF
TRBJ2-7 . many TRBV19 TGTGCCAGTAGTATAGTCGCTAGAAACTACGAGCAGTACTTC CASSIVARNYEQYF
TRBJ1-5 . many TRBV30 TGTGCCTGGAGTGGACAGAGCAATCAGCCCCAGCATTTT CAWSGQSNQPQHF
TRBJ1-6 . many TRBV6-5 TGTGCCAGCACACGGGGGGGGGATAATTCACCCCTCCACTTT CASTRGGDNSPLHF